This entry is about one T cell receptor beta chain. This clonotype was picked up a small number of times. Its recognized antigen is unknown. No much larger clonotype is one base removed from it; base qualities were not supplied. This specimen belongs to a study (dated by TCRdb to the mid-2010s). Study-wide context: The study tested whether tumor-infiltrating Tregs in breast cancer are recruited from blood Tregs or converted in situ from other CD4+ T cell subsets.

Full-length TCR variable regions were amplified by 5' RACE PCR using constant-region reverse primers, and then by semi-nested PCR using Nested Universal Primer A. The ReliaPrep RNA Cell Miniprep System was used to extract total RNA, which was then reverse transcribed into 5'RACE-ready cDNA with the SMARTer RACE 5'/3' Kit. Multiplex adaptors were used to barcode full-length TCR alpha and beta libraries, and the barcoded libraries were sequenced on an Illumina MiSeq. In the authors' own workflow: Sequencing data were pooled across the five patients for each of nine subset-tissue groups and compared by unsupervised clustering of TCR gene usage. The Morisita-Horn index, with shared sequences weighted by their contribution to each repertoire, was used to calculate repertoire similarity. TCRdb trimmed the raw reads at Q25, called clones with MiXCR and kept productive beta chains. One record per CDR3 amino acid sequence lists the most common genes and DNA. TCRdb, not the original authors, processed these V and J calls. The sample table lists approximately 44,000 distinct CDR3 sequences, around 30% of them with a count of one. The ten largest clones add up to 3.7% of the sample.

Results the study describes overall, beyond this receptor: The larger-cohort validation was restricted to a single TCR beta V-J rearrangement rather than whole repertoires. Tumor memory CD4+ T cell TCR gene usage was found to cluster with blood and lymph node memory CD4+ cells and with lymph node naive CD4+ cells. The greatest overlap of tumor-infiltrating Treg TCR alpha and beta sequences was with tumor naive CD4+ T cells, followed next by blood naive CD4+ T cells.

Memory CD4+ T cells were isolated as CD4+CD45RO+CD25- cells. Tregs, naive and memory CD4+ T cells from tumor, blood and ipsilateral draining lymph nodes of about five breast cancer patients underwent full-length TCR alpha and beta sequencing. Tumor tissue and lymph nodes from ipsilateral axillary dissection were perfused with PBS, minced and digested with collagenase I and hyaluronidase. Ficoll density gradient centrifugation was used to isolate mononuclear cells from lymph nodes or from approximately 46 ml of peripheral blood. Sorted cell populations were confirmed by FACS to exceed 90% purity. From a lookup of the germline V gene, CDR1 and CDR2 are MGHRA and YSYEKL. Including the terminal cysteine and phenylalanine, the CDR3 comprises 16 residues. The retained sequence is limited to the CDR3, 48 bases, with the frame set at the first base. V loses 4 bases, J loses 0 bases, and the germline ends lie 14 bases apart.

Source material: memory CD4+ T cells sorted from a lymph node. Reading the label with the study, this specimen's cell subset or site is: memory CD4+ T cells, CD4+CD45RO+CD25-. The sequence was obtained from a female donor with breast cancer. This receptor chain uses TRBV4-1 and TRBJ2-3; TRBD1 is possibly the D segment (6 matching bases). The CDR3 sequence is CASSPEGGASTDTQYF. The DNA sequence is as follows: TGCGCCAGCAGCCCAGAAGGGGGAGCGAGCACAGATACGCAGTATTTT.